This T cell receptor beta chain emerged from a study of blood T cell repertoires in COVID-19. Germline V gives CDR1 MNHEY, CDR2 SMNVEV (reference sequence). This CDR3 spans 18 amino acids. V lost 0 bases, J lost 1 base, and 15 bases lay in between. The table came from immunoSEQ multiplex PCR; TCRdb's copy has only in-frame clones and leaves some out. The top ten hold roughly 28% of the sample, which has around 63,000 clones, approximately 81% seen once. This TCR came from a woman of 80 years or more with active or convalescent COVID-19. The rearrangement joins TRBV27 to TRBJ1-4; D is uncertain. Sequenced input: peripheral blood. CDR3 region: CASSLSGRTKETNEKLFF. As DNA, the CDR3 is TGTGCCAGCAGTTTATCTGGGCGAACCAAAGAAACTAATGAAAAACTGTTTTTT. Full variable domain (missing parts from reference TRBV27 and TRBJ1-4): EAQVTQNPRYLITVTGKKLTVTCSQNMNHEYMSWYRQDPGLGLRQIYYSMNVEVTDKGDVPEGYKVSRKEKRNFPLILESPSPNQTSLYFCASSLSGRTKETNEKLFFGSGTQLSVL.